This TCR beta chain is from a study of identifying expanded T cells in peripheral blood. Whole-study findings and limits: Clone count variance between roughly 2-week samples rose with total template count. About 1.2 clones differed between technical replicates, versus 16.4 and 19 over time.

The CDR3 is 16 amino acids. Germline loops: CDR1 LNHDA, CDR2 SQIVND (reference sequence). V trimming: 6 bases; J trimming: 0 bases; junction bases outside the gene matches: 5. Comments on this clone: Its antigen is unidentified.

Here immunoSEQ multiplex PCR was the method, and the copy in TCRdb shows in-frame clones only, minus some. The sample lists roughly 92,000 clones, 88% seen once, with around a fifth in the top ten. No infections or other immune events were documented during collection. Sequences were obtained from blood. The sequence was collected from a person aged 18 to 70 in good health. The V and J genes are TRBV19 and TRBJ2-3; 11 bases map to TRBD2. Here the CDR3 reads CASSTSGGTSTDTQYF. Here the CDR3 DNA reads TGTGCCAGTAGCACTAGCGGGGGTACTAGCACAGATACGCAGTATTTT. Using reference TRBV19 and TRBJ2-3 for the parts outside the CDR3, the full variable domain is DGGITQSPKYLFRKEGQNVTLSCEQNLNHDAMYWYRQDPGQGLRLIYYSQIVNDFQKGDIAEGYSVSREKKESFPLTVTSAQKNPTAFYLCASSTSGGTSTDTQYFGPGTRLTVL.